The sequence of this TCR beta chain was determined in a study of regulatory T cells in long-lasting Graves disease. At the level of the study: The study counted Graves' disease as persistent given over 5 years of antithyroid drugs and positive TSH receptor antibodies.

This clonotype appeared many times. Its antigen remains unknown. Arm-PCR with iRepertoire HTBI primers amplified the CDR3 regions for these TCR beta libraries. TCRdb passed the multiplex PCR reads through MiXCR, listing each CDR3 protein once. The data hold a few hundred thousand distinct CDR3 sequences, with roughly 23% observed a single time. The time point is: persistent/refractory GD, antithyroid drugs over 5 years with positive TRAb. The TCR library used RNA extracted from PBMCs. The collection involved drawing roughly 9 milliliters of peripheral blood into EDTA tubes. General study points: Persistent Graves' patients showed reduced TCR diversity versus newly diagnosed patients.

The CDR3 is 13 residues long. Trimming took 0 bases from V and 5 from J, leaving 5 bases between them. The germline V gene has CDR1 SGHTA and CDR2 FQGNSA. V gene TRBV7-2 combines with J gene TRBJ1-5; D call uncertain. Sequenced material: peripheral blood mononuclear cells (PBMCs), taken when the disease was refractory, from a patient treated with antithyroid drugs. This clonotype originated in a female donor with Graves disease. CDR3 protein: CASSLAHYQPQHF. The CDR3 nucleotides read TGTGCCAGCAGCTTAGCGCACTATCAGCCCCAGCATTTT. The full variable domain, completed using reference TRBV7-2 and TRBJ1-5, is GAGVSQSPSNKVTEKGKDVELRCDPISGHTALYWYRQSLGQGLEFLIYFQGNSAPDKSGLPSDRFSAERTGGSVSTLTIQRTQQEDSAVYLCASSLAHYQPQHFGDGTRLSIL.